This TCR beta chain is from a study of T-cell reconstitution after alpha-beta-depleted transplantation in children. As regards this clonotype: Its target is not known.

Preparing the TCRbeta library involved the use of unique molecular identifiers. TCRdb independently ran MiXCR on the PCR reads; one entry per CDR3 protein. The table shows fewer than 500,000 distinct CDR3 sequences, with over 40% occurring only once. Findings and caveats of the study: Several hundred rapidly expanded clones from non-depleted graft cells reportedly supplied alpha-beta T cells about two months post-transplant.

In germline, CDR1 is SGHVS, CDR2 FQNEAQ. The CDR3 sequence is 13 residues long. Trimming took off 1 base at V and 9 bases at J, with 10 bases between the two ends. The source was PBMCs, collected before TCRalphabeta/CD19-depleted stem cell transplant. The TCR comes from a girl aged 2 to 10 with aplastic anemia, due to receive a stem cell transplant. The chain carries TRBV7-8 and TRBJ2-1; D is possibly TRBD1 (5 bases). For the CDR3, the DNA is TGTGCCAGCAGCTTAGAGGGGTGGGGTGAGCAGTTCTTC. Protein product: CASSLEGWGEQFF.